Below are 26 T cell receptor beta chains sequenced from a single sample in a study of cytomegalovirus exposure and HLA in healthy donors. PCR used 60 Vbeta primers and 13 Jbeta primers. Here immunoSEQ multiplex PCR was the method, and the copy in TCRdb shows in-frame clones only, minus some. The sample has approximately 100,000 clones, 70% seen once. Sequenced input: PBMCs. These receptors all stem from a man aged 35-49 years in good health and CMV-seropositive.

The chain employs TRBV9 and TRBJ2-3, with 10 bases lining up with TRBD2. With 1 base clipped from V and 4 bases from J, the junction kept 6 bases outside the gene matches. Germline assignment: CDR1 SGDLS and CDR2 YYNGEE. This CDR3 has 16 amino acids. The CDR3 DNA reads TGTGCCAGCAGCGTATCAGCGGGAGGGTTGTCAGATACGCAGTATTTT. The encoded protein is CASSVSAGGLSDTQYF.

The V call is TRBV2, the J call TRBJ1-5; no reliable D call. The ends were cut back, 4 bases at V and 1 base at J, with 11 bases in the middle. Germline V gene lookup returns CDR1 SNHLY and CDR2 FYNNEI. The CDR3 has 15 residues. CDR3 coding DNA: TGTGCCAGCAGTGTAGGACTCTCGAGCAATCAGCCCCAGCATTTT. Translated: CASSVGLSSNQPQHF. Filled out from reference TRBV2 and TRBJ1-5, the complete variable domain reads EPEVTQTPSHQVTQMGQEVILRCVPISNHLYFYWYRQILGQKVEFLVSFYNNEISEKSEIFDDQFSVERPDGSNFTLKIRSTKLEDSAMYFCASSVGLSSNQPQHFGDGTRLSIL.

The chain uses TRBV7-9 and TRBJ1-2; 7 bases line up with TRBD1. The J segment lost 8 bases and the V segment lost 4 bases, leaving 10 bases of the junction unmatched. CDR3 length: 14 amino acids. CDR1 is SEHNR, CDR2 FQNEAQ, per germline (reference sequence). CDR3 coding DNA: TGTGCCAGCAGCTGGGGGGACAGTGAAAGGGGCTACACCTTC. Its protein is CASSWGDSERGYTF.

V usage is TRBV28 and J usage is TRBJ1-3; possibly TRBD1 for D (5 bases). Germline CDR1 reads MDHEN; CDR2 reads SYDVKM. V lost 3 bases to trimming and J lost 3 bases, with 18 bases between them. The CDR3 length is 17 residues. The CDR3 is CASSFGGGTSDGNTIYF. CDR3 sequence (DNA): TGTGCCAGCAGTTTCGGCGGGGGGACGTCGGATGGAAACACCATATATTTT.

The rearrangement links TRBV29-1 to TRBJ2-4, with D maybe TRBD2 (7 bases). This CDR3 contains 13 residues. Looked up from germline, CDR1 is SQVTM and CDR2 is ANQGSEA. Deletions cut 1 base from V and 12 bases from J, with 16 bases between. CDR3 nucleotide sequence: TGCAGCGTTGAAGGGGGAAGGGGGAGGGATCAGTACTTC. Translation gives CSVEGGRGRDQYF.

This rearrangement joins TRBV13 to TRBJ2-2; 12 bases map to TRBD2. This CDR3 region has 16 residues. Germline CDR1 PRHDT, CDR2 FYEKMQ (reference sequence). Trimming took 5 bases from V and 6 from J; bases not matched to a gene: 7. CDR3 amino acids: CASSNRLAGAPGELFF. The CDR3 nucleotides read TGTGCCAGCAGCAACAGACTAGCGGGAGCCCCCGGGGAGCTGTTTTTT.

This clone was seen a handful of times. This rearrangement joins TRBV7-9 to TRBJ2-2; TRBD2 matches 10 bases. This CDR3 comprises 16 residues. The V gene's germline CDR1 is SEHNR and CDR2 FQNEAQ (reference sequence). The V segment lost 5 bases and the J segment 2 bases; nucleotides outside the gene matches: 5. This chain's CDR3 is CASSIGTSANTGELFF. CDR3 coding DNA: TGTGCCAGCAGCATTGGGACTAGCGCAAACACCGGGGAGCTGTTTTTT.

This chain connects TRBV10-3 to TRBJ2-3; 9 positions agree with TRBD2. The CDR3 runs to 19 residues. CDR1 is ENHRY and CDR2 is SYGVKD in the germline V gene. Trimming at V came to 1 base and at J to 2 bases, leaving 13 bases not matched to a gene. The CDR3, as DNA: TGTGCCATCAGTGAGTGGGGTAGCGGGAGAGAGAAGTCCACAGATACGCAGTATTTT. Translating gives CAISEWGSGREKSTDTQYF.

The rearrangement uses TRBV18 and TRBJ1-1, with TRBD1 identical over 11 bases. Germline assignment: CDR1 KGHSH and CDR2 LQKENI. J was trimmed by 7 bases and V by 3 bases; bases with no gene match: 4. There are 14 residues in the CDR3. Written as DNA, the CDR3 is TGTGCCAGCTCACCTTGGGGGACAGGGGGTGAAGCTTTCTTT. Its translation is CASSPWGTGGEAFF.

This clone was found a few times. The J gene is TRBJ2-1, the V gene TRBV5-1; unclear D gene. V shed 2 bases and J shed 0 bases, with 9 bases lying between them. This CDR3 spans 15 amino acids. Germline loops: CDR1 SGHRS, CDR2 YFSETQ. The CDR3 region is CASSLPESSYNEQFF. As DNA, the CDR3 is TGCGCCAGCAGCTTACCCGAGAGCTCCTACAATGAGCAGTTCTTC.

This chain connects TRBV29-1 to TRBJ1-2, with D possibly matching TRBD1 (6 bases). The CDR3 covers 14 residues. The germline gives CDR1 SQVTM, CDR2 ANQGSEA. The ends were cut back, 4 bases at V and 4 bases at J, with 16 bases in the middle. CDR3 amino acids: CSVGNRATPYGYTF. CDR3 sequence (DNA): TGCAGCGTTGGGAACAGGGCGACCCCCTATGGCTACACCTTC.

The V and J genes are TRBV29-1 and TRBJ2-1, with 7 bases aligning to TRBD1. This CDR3 region has 13 residues. Germline V gene data show CDR1 as SQVTM and CDR2 as ANQGSEA. CDR3 sequence (DNA): TGCGGGGGAAAACAGGGGCCTTACAATGAGCAGTTCTTC. Protein: CGGKQGPYNEQFF.

This clone was seen just once. The rearrangement links TRBV18 to TRBJ2-6; TRBD1 agrees at 7 bases. There are 17 residues in the CDR3. CDR1 KGHSH and CDR2 LQKENI come from the germline V gene. J was trimmed by 2 bases and V by 2 bases; bases with no gene match: 6. CDR3 protein: CASSPNIQGTGANVLTF. CDR3 in DNA: TGTGCCAGCTCACCAAACATACAGGGGACTGGGGCCAACGTCCTGACTTTC.

This chain joins TRBV29-1 and TRBJ2-1, with 11 bases lining up with TRBD2. Trimming at V came to 7 bases and at J to 10 bases, leaving 6 bases not matched to a gene. Per the germline V gene, CDR1 is SQVTM and CDR2 is ANQGSEA. CDR3 size: 12 residues. The CDR3 here is CSAALAGEEQFF. The DNA for the CDR3 is TGCAGCGCTGCACTAGCGGGAGAGGAGCAGTTCTTC.

V is TRBV2 and J is TRBJ2-3, with no clear D. The CDR3 is 12 amino acids. Trimming pared 5 bases from V and 0 bases from J, leaving 3 bases between. Germline V gene lookup returns CDR1 SNHLY and CDR2 FYNNEI. This CDR3 reads CASSSSTDTQYF. The CDR3 DNA reads as TGTGCCAGCAGTTCTAGCACAGATACGCAGTATTTT.

This clone has just a few counts. The chain has TRBV6-5 and TRBJ1-2; 9 nucleotides align to TRBD1. Germline V gene lookup returns CDR1 MNHEY and CDR2 SVGAGI. There are 15 residues in the CDR3. The V segment lost 0 bases and the J segment 7 bases; nucleotides outside the gene matches: 6. The CDR3 sequence is CASSYSGTGGGGYTF. The CDR3 bases are TGTGCCAGCAGTTACTCCGGAACAGGGGGCGGTGGCTACACCTTC.

This clone was detected only a few times. The chain recombines TRBV7-8 with TRBJ2-3; 8 bases line up with TRBD2. Per germline, CDR1 SGHVS and CDR2 FQNEAQ. The trim removed 0 bases at V and 2 bases at J, leaving 4 bases unmatched. The CDR3 sequence is 16 residues long. Here the CDR3 DNA reads TGTGCCAGCAGCTTAGCTTTAGCGGGATCCACAGATACGCAGTATTTT. This translates into CASSLALAGSTDTQYF.

V usage is TRBV7-2 and J usage is TRBJ2-3; TRBD2 aligns across 9 bases. The V gene end was trimmed by 5 bases and the J gene end by 2 bases; junction bases not matched to a gene: 11. CDR3 size: 17 residues. Germline values: CDR1 SGHTA, CDR2 FQGNSA. Here the CDR3 reads CASSPRLAAIPTDTQYF. CDR3 DNA: TGTGCCAGCAGCCCCCGACTAGCGGCTATACCCACAGATACGCAGTATTTT. Looking up the rest from reference TRBV7-2 and TRBJ2-3 gives the full variable domain: GAGVSQSPSNKVTEKGKDVELRCDPISGHTALYWYRQSLGQGLEFLIYFQGNSAPDKSGLPSDRFSAERTGGSVSTLTIQRTQQEDSAVYLCASSPRLAAIPTDTQYFGPGTRLTVL.

The rearrangement links TRBV4-1 to TRBJ1-5; weak D call: TRBD1 (5 bases). V was clipped by 1 base and J by 4 bases, with 14 bases between them. Per the germline V gene, CDR1 is MGHRA and CDR2 is YSYEKL. This CDR3 contains 16 residues. CDR3 nucleotides: TGCGCCAGCAGCCAAGGTGGCGGACAAAATAATCAGCCCCAGCATTTT. Its protein product is CASSQGGGQNNQPQHF.

This rearrangement joins TRBV6-5 to TRBJ1-2; 7 nucleotides line up with TRBD1. Germline values: CDR1 MNHEY, CDR2 SVGAGI. With 5 bases clipped from V and 0 bases from J, the junction kept 6 bases outside the gene matches. CDR3 size: 15 residues. The CDR3 loop is CASSTRTGANYGYTF. CDR3 sequence (DNA): TGTGCCAGCAGTACCCGGACAGGAGCTAACTATGGCTACACCTTC.

V and J are TRBV6-5 and TRBJ1-4; D uncertain. The V end was cut by 2 bases, the J end by 6 bases, with 4 bases between. The CDR3 runs to 12 residues. Germline V gives CDR1 MNHEY, CDR2 SVGAGI. The CDR3 bases are TGTGCCAGCAGTTACACGGATGAAAAACTGTTTTTT. Translating it yields CASSYTDEKLFF.

The genes are TRBV15 and TRBJ2-3, with 9 bases lining up with TRBD1. The V and J ends lost 5 bases and 1 base, in that order; junction bases with no gene match: 7. Germline CDR1 LNHNV, CDR2 YYDKDF (reference sequence). This CDR3 spans 16 amino acids. DNA of the CDR3: TGTGCCACCAGCCTGACCGGGACAGGGCGCACAGATACGCAGTATTTT. Its protein product is CATSLTGTGRTDTQYF. Full variable domain (missing parts from reference TRBV15 and TRBJ2-3): DAMVIQNPRYQVTQFGKPVTLSCSQTLNHNVMYWYQQKSSQAPKLLFHYYDKDFNNEADTPDNFQSRRPNTSFCFLDIRSPGLGDTAMYLCATSLTGTGRTDTQYFGPGTRLTVL.

The gene calls are TRBV5-1 and TRBJ1-1; D is undetermined. The length of the CDR3 is 13 residues. Trimming removed 2 bases from V and 0 bases from J, with 5 bases in between. The germline V gene encodes CDR1 SGHRS and CDR2 YFSETQ. The CDR3 sequence is CASSLEVNTEAFF. The CDR3, as DNA: TGCGCCAGCAGCTTAGAGGTGAACACTGAAGCTTTCTTT.

CDR3 bases: TGTGCCAGCAGCCCTGTCTGGAGCCCTAGTGAAAAACTGTTTTTT. Protein product: CASSPVWSPSEKLFF. The V call is TRBV5-8, the J call TRBJ1-4; no clear D gene. Trimming pared 4 bases from V and 7 bases from J, leaving 17 bases between. Germline V gene lookup returns CDR1 SGHTS and CDR2 YDEGEE. The CDR3 sequence is 15 residues long. Variable domain in full (rest from reference TRBV5-8 and TRBJ1-4): EAGVTQSPTHLIKTRGQQATLRCSPISGHTSVYWYQQALGLGLQFLLWYDEGEERNRGNFPPRFSGRQFPNYSSELNVNALELEDSALYLCASSPVWSPSEKLFFGSGTQLSVL.

In regard to this clone: Other DNA sequences from this sample encode an identical CDR3 as well. The chain combines TRBV30 with TRBJ1-4; no clear D gene. The CDR3 is 13 residues long. Trimming cost V 3 bases and J 7 bases, with 12 bases left between them. Per the germline V gene, CDR1 is GTSNPN and CDR2 is SVGIG (reference sequence). CDR3 region: CAWSGGLGEKLFF. DNA of the CDR3: TGTGCCTGGAGCGGAGGGTTAGGTGAAAAACTGTTTTTT. The variable domain in full, with the rest retrieved from reference TRBV30 and TRBJ1-4, is SQTIHQWPATLVQPVGSPLSLECTVEGTSNPNLYWYRQAAGRGLQLLFYSVGIGQISSEVPQNLSASRPQDRQFILSSKKLLLSDSGFYLCAWSGGLGEKLFFGSGTQLSVL.

This chain links TRBV19 with TRBJ1-2; no firm D call. Germline values: CDR1 LNHDA, CDR2 SQIVND (reference sequence). CDR3 size: 10 residues. Between the trimmed V and J ends, which lost 8 bases and 4 bases, there was a span of 5 bases. CDR3 bases: TGTGCCAGTTTCAGCTATGGCTACACCTTC. It specifies CASFSYGYTF.